The 27 T cell receptor beta chains below come from one sample, sequenced in a study of T cells expressing NK-cell markers. TCRdb reworked the 5' RACE reads into one entry per CDR3 protein, no DNA. This sample's table reports about 460,000 distinct CDR3 sequences. Material: blood T cells: a sorted CD56 or NKG2C T cell subset, CD4+ or CD8+ T cells, or bulk PBMC T cells (not recorded which). The receptors derive from a woman aged 50 to 60 in good health.

The rearrangement links TRBV28 to TRBJ2-1; TCRdb indicates TRBD2, and absent DNA this call remains unverified. Germline V gene lookup returns CDR1 MDHEN and CDR2 SYDVKM. The CDR3 extends over 15 amino acids. This CDR3 is CASSFGWRENNEQFF.

The rearrangement links TRBV15 to TRBJ2-3. The CDR3 length is 17 residues. Germline values: CDR1 LNHNV, CDR2 YYDKDF (reference sequence). The chain's CDR3 is CATSRSFIGLSTDTQYF.

The chain joins TRBV5-1 to TRBJ2-5. The CDR3 has 14 amino acids. Germline V gene lookup returns CDR1 SGHRS and CDR2 YFSETQ. The CDR3: CASSLASQQETQYF. The complete variable domain, with remaining parts taken from reference TRBV5-1 and TRBJ2-5, reads KAGVTQTPRYLIKTRGQQVTLSCSPISGHRSVSWYQQTPGQGLQFLFEYFSETQRNKGNFPGRFSGRQFSNSRSEMNVSTLELGDSALYLCASSLASQQETQYFGPGTRLLVL.

V is TRBV7-9 and J is TRBJ2-2; with no DNA, the TCRdb D assignment of TRBD1 cannot be verified. The CDR3 loop spans 13 amino acids. CDR1 and CDR2 (germline): SEHNR, FQNEAQ (reference sequence). CDR3 loop: CASSSGSRGELFF. Based on the CDR3 plus reference TRBV7-9 and TRBJ2-2, the full variable domain is DTGVSQNPRHKITKRGQNVTFRCDPISEHNRLYWYRQTLGQGPEFLTYFQNEAQLEKSRLLSDRFSAERPKGSFSTLEIQRTEQGDSAMYLCASSSGSRGELFFGEGSRLTVL.

The chain links TRBV12-3 or TRBV12-4 to TRBJ1-5; TCRdb's D gene call, TRBD1, goes unchecked for lack of DNA. CDR3 length: 17 amino acids. The CDR3: CASRPDRGGFSNQPQHF.

V gene TRBV12-3 or TRBV12-4 combines with J gene TRBJ1-5. The CDR3 totals 15 residues. The CDR3 loop is CASSFLARSGEPQHF.

The V gene is TRBV27, the J gene TRBJ2-1; TCRdb's D call of TRBD2 is untestable without DNA. This CDR3 comprises 15 residues. Germline CDR1 and CDR2: MNHEY and SMNVEV (reference sequence). CDR3 in amino acids: CASRSLRERLVEQFF.

The genes are TRBV27 and TRBJ2-1; TCRdb indicates TRBD1, and absent DNA this call remains unverified. CDR3 length: 16 amino acids. Germline CDR1 is MNHEY and CDR2 is SMNVEV (reference sequence). The CDR3 reads CASSLEGVPGDNEQFF.

This sequence joins TRBV6-6 and TRBJ2-5; checking the TCRdb D call of TRBD1 is not possible without DNA. The CDR3 contains 14 residues. Germline lookup yields CDR1 MNHNY and CDR2 SVGAGI (reference sequence). CDR3: CASSYSQGSETQYF.

The rearrangement links TRBV7-9 to TRBJ1-2. The CDR3 is made up of 14 amino acids. Germline CDR1 is SEHNR and CDR2 is FQNEAQ (reference sequence). The CDR3 reads CASSLAGLDRGYTF.

The rearrangement uses TRBV3-1 and TRBJ1-1. This CDR3 is built from 12 residues. The V gene's germline CDR1 is LGHDT and CDR2 YNNKEL (reference sequence). CDR3 residues: CASSQGVSEAFF.

This CDR3 reads CASSLGDYPGTQYF. The chain uses TRBV7-9 and TRBJ2-5; TCRdb reports TRBD2, a call that lacks DNA to check it against. Germline loops: CDR1 SEHNR, CDR2 FQNEAQ (reference sequence). This CDR3 region has 14 residues.

The chain has TRBV6-1 and TRBJ2-3; the D call from TCRdb, TRBD1, cannot be confirmed without DNA. The CDR3 is 15 amino acids. The germline V gene encodes CDR1 MNHNS and CDR2 SASEGT. CDR3: CASGKNRVGADTQYF.

The chain's CDR3 is CASSLEGAWKNTEAFF. The chain couples TRBV5-1 to TRBJ1-1; without DNA, the TCRdb call of TRBD1 cannot be checked. The CDR3 has 16 amino acids. Germline V gives CDR1 SGHRS, CDR2 YFSETQ.

The chain links TRBV18 to TRBJ2-3; absent DNA, TCRdb's TRBD2 call cannot be checked. Germline V gene lookup returns CDR1 KGHSH and CDR2 LQKENI. CDR3 length equals 13 residues. CDR3: CASSPPSGDTQYF. Full variable domain (missing parts from reference TRBV18 and TRBJ2-3): NAGVMQNPRHLVRRRGQEARLRCSPMKGHSHVYWYRQLPEEGLKFMVYLQKENIIDESGMPKERFSAEFPKEGPSILRIQQVVRGDSAAYFCASSPPSGDTQYFGPGTRLTVL.

The rearrangement joins TRBV10-3 to TRBJ1-2; TCRdb outputs TRBD1, but without DNA this stays unchecked. Germline values: CDR1 ENHRY, CDR2 SYGVKD. The CDR3 is 15 amino acids. CDR3 sequence: CAISEKGQQNYGYTF.

This CDR3 reads CSVEPSGISNEQFF. V usage is TRBV20-1 and J usage is TRBJ2-1; TCRdb designates TRBD2, a call that cannot be tested without DNA. The CDR3 contains 14 residues. The germline gives CDR1 DFQATT, CDR2 SNEGSKA (reference sequence).

V gene TRBV29-1 combines with J gene TRBJ2-1; checking the TCRdb D call of TRBD2 is not possible without DNA. CDR1 and CDR2 from the germline V gene are SQVTM and ANQGSEA. The CDR3 covers 13 residues. The CDR3 spells CSVGASGTNEQFF.

This chain uses TRBV27 with TRBJ1-2; TCRdb's D gene call, TRBD1, goes unchecked for lack of DNA. Germline V gene lookup returns CDR1 MNHEY and CDR2 SMNVEV (reference sequence). The CDR3 covers 16 residues. The CDR3 here is CASSFVPHRTYYGYTF.

The chain is built from TRBV25-1 and TRBJ1-1; TCRdb proposes TRBD1, but this gene call is untestable without DNA. The CDR3 length is 13 residues. Germline V CDR1 and CDR2: MGHDK, SYGVNS. CDR3 loop: CASRGGLGTEAFF.

The rearrangement links TRBV4-1 to TRBJ1-1. The CDR3 spans 12 residues. CDR1 and CDR2 (germline): MGHRA, YSYEKL. The CDR3 loop reads CASSDQVTEAFF.

The V and J genes are TRBV4-2 and TRBJ2-3. The CDR3 length is 16 residues. From germline, CDR1 is LGHNA and CDR2 YNFKEQ. CDR3 protein: CASSQETAEGTDTQYF.

The rearrangement uses TRBV10-3 and TRBJ2-1; no DNA is available, so the TRBD1 call from TCRdb remains unchecked. The CDR3 is 17 amino acids. Germline assignment: CDR1 ENHRY and CDR2 SYGVKD. This CDR3 is CAISEGPLIRGHNEQFF.

This sequence joins TRBV6-2 or TRBV6-3 and TRBJ2-7; TCRdb returns TRBD1, unconfirmable since there is no DNA. This CDR3 region has 15 residues. Germline CDR1 is MNHEY and CDR2 is SVGEGT. CDR3 sequence reads: CASGPPDKVVYEQYF.

This chain links TRBV29-1 with TRBJ2-3. This CDR3 is built from 12 residues. Germline-derived CDR1 and CDR2 are SQVTM and ANQGSEA. The CDR3 here is CSVEVGQDTQYF.

The chain joins TRBV29-1 to TRBJ1-5; TCRdb's assignment of TRBD1 cannot be checked, as there is no DNA. The CDR3 runs 13 residues. In germline, CDR1 is SQVTM, CDR2 ANQGSEA. The CDR3 is CSVGRDRIEPQHF.

This rearrangement joins TRBV7-9 to TRBJ2-7. From germline, CDR1 is SEHNR and CDR2 FQNEAQ (reference sequence). The CDR3 runs 13 residues. The CDR3: CASSLVAGHEQYF.